The 20 T cell receptor beta chains reported below all come from one sample, sequenced in a study of blood T cell repertoires in COVID-19. The assay was immunoSEQ multiplex PCR, and TCRdb's table has in-frame clones only and misses some. Among under 170,000 clones listed, around 90% were seen once. The sample comprised peripheral blood. All receptors come from a woman aged 60-75 years with active or convalescent COVID-19.

This clone was seen once. This chain uses TRBV6-2 or TRBV6-3 with TRBJ1-2; weak D call: TRBD1 (5 bases). The germline gives CDR1 MNHEY, CDR2 SVGEGT. Trimming cost V 5 bases and J 3 bases, with 19 bases left between them. CDR3 length: 16 amino acids. The CDR3 DNA is TGTGCCAGCAGTCACAGGAAAAGCGGGCGCGACTATGGCTACACCTTC. It codes for CASSHRKSGRDYGYTF.

The chain employs TRBV18 and TRBJ2-3, with TRBD2 matching over 10 bases. Germline CDR1 and CDR2: KGHSH and LQKENI. The CDR3 consists of 16 residues. Trimming took 1 base from V and 2 from J; bases not matched to a gene: 3. CDR3 loop: CASSPQLAGNTDTQYF. CDR3 DNA: TGTGCCAGCTCACCACAACTAGCGGGGAACACAGATACGCAGTATTTT.

CDR3 DNA: TGTGCCAGCAGGAGAGGGACAGCAAATGAAAAACTGTTTTTT. Encoded protein: CASRRGTANEKLFF. J is TRBJ1-4 and V is TRBV25-1; 7 nucleotides agree with TRBD1. V was clipped by 6 bases and J by 5 bases; unmatched bases: 6. This CDR3 spans 14 amino acids. The germline V gene encodes CDR1 MGHDK and CDR2 SYGVNS.

The chain has TRBV7-9 and TRBJ2-1; D might be TRBD2 (7 bases). This CDR3 has 15 residues. Per germline, CDR1 SEHNR and CDR2 FQNEAQ (reference sequence). V gave up 5 bases and J gave up 0 bases, with 11 bases separating them. The CDR3 region is CASSHAGASYNEQFF. The CDR3 DNA reads TGTGCCAGCAGCCACGCGGGGGCCTCCTACAATGAGCAGTTCTTC.

This chain uses TRBV7-9 with TRBJ1-4, with D uncertain. From germline, CDR1 is SEHNR and CDR2 FQNEAQ (reference sequence). V lost 4 bases to trimming and J lost 0 bases, with 12 bases between them. The CDR3 sequence is 16 residues long. CDR3 nucleotide sequence: TGTGCCAGCAGCTCAAGACAACCTGCAACTAATGAAAAACTGTTTTTT. It codes for CASSSRQPATNEKLFF.

The chain is built from TRBV19 and TRBJ1-6; 8 bases fit TRBD1. V shed 8 bases, J shed 5 bases, and the junction held 5 bases outside the gene matches. This CDR3 contains 14 residues. CDR1 is LNHDA, CDR2 SQIVND, per germline (reference sequence). The DNA of the CDR3 is TGTGCCAGTGCGACAGGGGTGGATAATTCACCCCTCCACTTT. It specifies CASATGVDNSPLHF.

This chain links TRBV7-6 with TRBJ2-7, with D possibly TRBD1 on 6 matching bases. The V end was cut by 5 bases, the J end by 5 bases, with 19 bases between. Germline CDR1 SGHVS, CDR2 FNYEAQ. The length of the CDR3 is 15 residues. CDR3 DNA: TGTGCCAGCAGCCCTGAGTCTGGACAGTGGAACGAGCAGTACTTC. It codes for CASSPESGQWNEQYF.

This clone was seen a single time. V and J are TRBV18 and TRBJ2-7; possible D gene TRBD1, 5 bases. The CDR3 is made up of 15 amino acids. The V gene lost 3 bases and the J gene lost 5 bases, with 17 bases spanning the gap. Germline V gene data show CDR1 as KGHSH and CDR2 as LQKENI. In DNA form, the CDR3 reads TGTGCCAGCTCACCCCAACCGTGGGGCAGCGACGAGCAGTACTTC. Amino acid sequence: CASSPQPWGSDEQYF.

This chain joins TRBV7-9 and TRBJ1-2; D gene ambiguous. Germline values: CDR1 SEHNR, CDR2 FQNEAQ (reference sequence). The CDR3 has 15 amino acids. V lost 4 bases, J lost 2 bases, and 14 bases lay in between. Here the CDR3 reads CASSYPSVRNYGYTF. In nucleotides, the CDR3 is TGTGCCAGCAGCTATCCCAGCGTCCGAAACTATGGCTACACCTTC.

For this clone: Other DNA sequences in the same sample also yield this CDR3. This rearrangement joins TRBV12-3 or TRBV12-4 to TRBJ1-2; perhaps TRBD1 as D (5 bases). The CDR3 loop spans 12 amino acids. Deletions cut 8 bases from V and 4 bases from J, with 11 bases between. For the CDR3, the DNA is TGTGCCAGCTCCCAGGGTCTCTATGGCTACACCTTC. Its protein product is CASSQGLYGYTF.

Only one count was recorded for this clone. One junction end disagrees with the germline gene, perhaps due to a read error. The J gene is TRBJ1-1, the V gene TRBV7-7; a possible D gene is TRBD1 (5 bases). Germline V gene sequence: CDR1 SSHAT, CDR2 FNYEAQ (reference sequence). The CDR3 sequence is 13 residues long. This CDR3 is CASSLERGTEAFF. CDR3 coding DNA: TGTGCTAGCAGCTTAGAACGGGGGACTGAAGCTTTCTTT.

The chain is built from TRBV5-1 and TRBJ1-1; perhaps TRBD1 as D (6 bases). Germline V gene sequence: CDR1 SGHRS, CDR2 YFSETQ. Trimming shortened V by 4 bases and J by 5 bases, and 9 bases separated the two germline ends. This CDR3 contains 12 residues. DNA for the CDR3: TGCGCCAGCAGCCCAGGGGATACTGAAGCTTTCTTT. Protein product: CASSPGDTEAFF.

V and J are TRBV5-1 and TRBJ2-5; 7 nucleotides align to TRBD1. CDR1 and CDR2 (germline): SGHRS, YFSETQ. V lost 0 bases and J lost 3; bases outside the gene matches: 2. The CDR3 totals 14 residues. CDR3 loop: CASSLGGGKETQYF. The DNA of the CDR3 is TGCGCCAGCAGCTTGGGAGGGGGCAAAGAGACCCAGTACTTC.

The chain combines TRBV11-2 with TRBJ1-2, with no clear D. There are 14 residues in the CDR3. V lost 3 bases, J lost 8 bases, and 16 bases lay in between. Per germline, CDR1 SGHAT and CDR2 FQNNGV. CDR3 in DNA: TGTGCCAGCAGCTTTGCGGGATTGCCTTGGGGCTACACCTTC. Amino acids: CASSFAGLPWGYTF.

CDR3: CASSQADRAQRGYTF. The CDR3 nucleotides are TGCGCCAGCAGCCAAGCTGACAGGGCTCAACGCGGCTACACCTTC. The chain recombines TRBV4-3 with TRBJ1-2; TRBD1 matches at 7 bases. The CDR3 runs 15 residues. The germline V gene has CDR1 LGHNA and CDR2 YSLEER. V trimming: 1 base; J trimming: 8 bases; junction bases outside the gene matches: 10.

This clone was seen a handful of times. This chain uses TRBV5-8 with TRBJ2-5, with D tentatively TRBD2 (7 bases). The V gene's germline CDR1 is SGHTS and CDR2 YDEGEE. The length of the CDR3 is 14 residues. Trimming removed 4 bases from V and 5 bases from J, with 15 bases in between. CDR3 in DNA: TGTGCCAGCAGCACCCCGGGGGGCATGGAGACCCAGTACTTC. Translated: CASSTPGGMETQYF.

This clone was picked up one time. V usage is TRBV4-1 and J usage is TRBJ1-5; unclear D gene. The V gene's germline CDR1 is MGHRA and CDR2 YSYEKL. V gave up 1 base and J gave up 0 bases, with 4 bases separating them. CDR3 size: 14 residues. CDR3 DNA sequence: TGCGCCAGCAGCCAAGCGTATAGCAATCAGCCCCAGCATTTT. This gives the protein CASSQAYSNQPQHF.

The V call is TRBV6-6, the J call TRBJ1-5; no clear D gene. The germline V gene has CDR1 MNHNY and CDR2 SVGAGI (reference sequence). The CDR3 loop spans 13 amino acids. The V end was cut by 5 bases, the J end by 2 bases, with 7 bases between. The CDR3 DNA follows: TGTGCCAGCAGTACAGATGGCAATCAGCCCCAGCATTTT. Its translation: CASSTDGNQPQHF.

The V gene is TRBV7-9, the J gene TRBJ1-5; D is ambiguous. The length of the CDR3 is 12 residues. Germline V CDR1 and CDR2: SEHNR, FQNEAQ (reference sequence). Trimming removed 0 bases from V and 7 bases from J, with 4 bases in between. The chain's CDR3 is CASSLAQQPQHF. In nucleotides, the CDR3 is TGTGCCAGCAGCTTAGCCCAACAGCCCCAGCATTTT.

V usage is TRBV7-5 and J usage is TRBJ2-2; the listed D gene, TRBD2, was not tested against the DNA. TRBV7-5 is noted as a pseudogene. This CDR3 has 18 residues. The DNA of the CDR3 is TGTGCCAGAAGCTTATTCGTATTCGGAGAGTCGAACACCGGGGAGCTGTTTTTT. This translates into CARSLFVFGESNTGELFF.